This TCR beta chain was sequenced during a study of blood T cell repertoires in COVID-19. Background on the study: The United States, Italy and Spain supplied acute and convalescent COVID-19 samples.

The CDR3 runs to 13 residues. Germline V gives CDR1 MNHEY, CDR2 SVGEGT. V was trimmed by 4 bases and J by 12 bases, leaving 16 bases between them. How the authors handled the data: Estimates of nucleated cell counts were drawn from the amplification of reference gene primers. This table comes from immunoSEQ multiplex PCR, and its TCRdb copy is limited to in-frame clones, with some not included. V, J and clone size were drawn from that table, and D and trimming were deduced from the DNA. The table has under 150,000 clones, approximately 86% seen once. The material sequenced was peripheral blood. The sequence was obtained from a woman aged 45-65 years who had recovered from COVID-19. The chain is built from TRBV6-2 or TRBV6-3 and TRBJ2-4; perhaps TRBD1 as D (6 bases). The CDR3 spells CASSFYREGGQYF. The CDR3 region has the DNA TGTGCCAGCAGTTTCTACAGGGAAGGGGGTCAGTACTTC.